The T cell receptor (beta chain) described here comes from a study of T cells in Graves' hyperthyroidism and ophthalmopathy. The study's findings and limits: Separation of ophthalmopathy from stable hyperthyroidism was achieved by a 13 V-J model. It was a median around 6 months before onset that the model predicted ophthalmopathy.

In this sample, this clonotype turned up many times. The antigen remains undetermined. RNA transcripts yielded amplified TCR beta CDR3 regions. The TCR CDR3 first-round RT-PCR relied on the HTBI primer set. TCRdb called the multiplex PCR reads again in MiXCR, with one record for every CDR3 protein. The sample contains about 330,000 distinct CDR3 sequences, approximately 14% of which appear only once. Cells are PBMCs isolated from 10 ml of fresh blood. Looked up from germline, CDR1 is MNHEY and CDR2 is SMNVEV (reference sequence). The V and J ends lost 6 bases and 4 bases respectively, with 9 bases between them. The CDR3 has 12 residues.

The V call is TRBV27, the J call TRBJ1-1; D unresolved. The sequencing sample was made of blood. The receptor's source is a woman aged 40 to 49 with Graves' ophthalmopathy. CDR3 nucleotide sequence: TGTGCCAGCAGGACGTCGGTCACTGAAGCTTTCTTT. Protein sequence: CASRTSVTEAFF.